A selection of T cell receptor beta chains follows, all from one sample in a study of beta chain features in type 1 diabetes. The method was immunoSEQ multiplex PCR; TCRdb's version includes in-frame clones alone and lacks a portion of them. This table holds 600,000 to 650,000 clones, roughly 16% found once. Sequencing used naive CD4+ T cells from blood. The receptors derive from a man younger than 30 in good health. Both conserved end residues are trimmed from each CDR3.

V	J	CDR3
TRBV11-1	TRBJ2-3	ASSSASRLSDTQY
TRBV28	TRBJ1-5	AQGDSNQPQH
TRBV9	TRBJ2-5	ASSVSGLRDRGETQY
TRBV15	TRBJ1-5	ATSQDLSNQPQH
TRBV18	TRBJ2-1	ASSRGRASSYNEQF
TRBV4-3	TRBJ1-2	ASSQDQDRLLDGYT
TRBV4-1	TRBJ2-1	ASSQDIIRSGRPYNEQF
TRBV7-2	TRBJ2-1	ASSLRPRGTYNEQF
TRBV7-8	TRBJ2-3	ASRPGQAFLDTQY
TRBV6-4	TRBJ2-1	ASSEFLRPNEQF
TRBV7-3	TRBJ2-1	ASSTGTGTNEQF
TRBV30	TRBJ2-2	AWSRRGTGELF
TRBV27	TRBJ2-2	ASRQEGQGANTGELF
TRBV6-5	TRBJ2-5	ASRKSGGGETQY
TRBV7-9	TRBJ2-1	ASSPSGDTYNEQF
TRBV7-2	TRBJ2-4	ASSPPGTSALQY
TRBV7-3	TRBJ2-2	ASSLIGLALRSGELF
TRBV7-9	TRBJ1-2	ASSSTANYGYT
TRBV15	TRBJ2-1	ATSREGMGYNEQF
TRBV9	TRBJ2-2	ASSVAGVGNTGELF
TRBV9	TRBJ2-7	ASSPRGDDSYEQY
TRBV7-2	TRBJ1-6	ASSLAGYGSPLH
TRBV7-2	TRBJ1-1	ASSLYGQGSTEAF
TRBV9	TRBJ1-2	ASSIRTYGYT
TRBV7-9	TRBJ2-7	ASSLAPGQGGYEQY
TRBV28	TRBJ2-5	ASSFPLTSGSPKLETQY
TRBV7-2	TRBJ2-7	ASSLDRQNYEQY
TRBV4-2	TRBJ1-4	ASSQDQSSFNEKLF
TRBV5-1	TRBJ2-5	ASRRSGLVSETQY
TRBV7-3	TRBJ1-5	ASSSEPTDSNQPQH
TRBV27	TRBJ2-7	ASSLTHLPYEQY
TRBV5-4	TRBJ2-7	ASSFLQGFEQY
TRBV27	TRBJ1-6	ASSPRPSSYNSPLH
TRBV5-1	TRBJ1-5	ASSLTGNQPQH
TRBV6-5	TRBJ1-1	ASSYSQGMNTEAF
TRBV7-9	TRBJ2-7	ASSPGPGQGNEQY
TRBV9	TRBJ1-5	ASSVGRGNQPQH
TRBV9	TRBJ1-5	ASSVGGSGNQPQH
TRBV10-3	TRBJ2-7	AIRTTSGNFYEQY
TRBV28	TRBJ2-7	ASSLGSYRSVAYYEQY
TRBV5-1	TRBJ2-7	ASSRSGGYEQY
TRBV18	TRBJ2-7	ASSPPGQGSPYEQY
TRBV6-6	TRBJ1-2	ASIGPIAGYT
TRBV5-1	TRBJ1-5	ASSLDRGQPQH
TRBV7-3	TRBJ2-5	ASSPGQQETQY
TRBV7-6	TRBJ1-4	ASSQEGWGGEKLF
TRBV2	TRBJ2-3	ASSAFGVADTQY
TRBV7-2	TRBJ2-1	ASSFGGAEQF
TRBV7-2	TRBJ2-3	ASSRPLGTDTQY